These 9 T cell receptor beta chains originate from one sample sequenced in a study of shared clonotypes between healthy human individuals. Assay: immunoSEQ multiplex PCR; the TCRdb copy retains only in-frame clones and omits some. This table has roughly 500,000 clones, roughly 78% appearing once. The sequenced sample consisted of PBMCs. These receptors all come from a woman between 40 and 50 years old in good health. Some clones in this sample may be carry-over from other donors' samples.

This sequence joins TRBV7-2 and TRBJ2-3; the match to TRBD2 covers 9 bases. This CDR3 is built from 15 residues. Germline lookup yields CDR1 SGHTA and CDR2 FQGNSA. V trimming: 7 bases; J trimming: 4 bases; junction bases outside the gene matches: 9. The chain's CDR3 is CASIQGAGGPDTQYF. The CDR3 DNA reads as TGTGCCAGCATCCAGGGAGCGGGAGGCCCAGATACGCAGTATTTT.

The chain couples TRBV6-4 to TRBJ2-2, with 7 bases aligning to TRBD2. The length of the CDR3 is 15 residues. Germline V gives CDR1 MRHNA, CDR2 SNTAGT. J lost 1 base, V lost 7 bases, and 6 bases had no gene match. This chain's CDR3 is CASNAGVENTGELFF. The CDR3 DNA reads as TGTGCCAGCAACGCGGGGGTGGAGAACACCGGGGAGCTGTTTTTT.

This clone has only a few counts. The chain carries TRBV2 and TRBJ1-1; no clear D. CDR3 length equals 13 residues. The V gene's germline CDR1 is SNHLY and CDR2 FYNNEI. V gave up 6 bases and J gave up 0 bases, with 8 bases separating them. CDR3 loop: CASRSNMNTEAFF. DNA of the CDR3: TGTGCCAGCAGGTCGAACATGAACACTGAAGCTTTCTTT.

This sequence joins TRBV28 and TRBJ2-1, with 7 bases aligning to TRBD2. V shed 2 bases and J 6 bases; nucleotides not matched to a gene: 10. Germline values: CDR1 MDHEN, CDR2 SYDVKM. The CDR3 totals 16 residues. Here the CDR3 reads CASSLNLWGGGNEQFF. The DNA of the CDR3 is TGTGCCAGCAGTTTAAACCTTTGGGGCGGGGGCAATGAGCAGTTCTTC.

The chain is built from TRBV7-3 and TRBJ2-3, with TRBD2 matching 12 bases. Germline V lookup: CDR1 SGHTA, CDR2 FQGTGA. There are 16 residues in the CDR3. J was trimmed by 6 bases and V by 6 bases; bases with no gene match: 10. In DNA, the CDR3 is TGTGCCAGCAGGTCCGGACTAGCGGGATTCAAGGATACGCAGTATTTT. This sequence encodes CASRSGLAGFKDTQYF.

This chain links TRBV6-1 with TRBJ2-7, with D possibly matching TRBD2 (5 bases). The CDR3 runs 14 residues. The V end lost 1 base, the J end lost 0 bases, and 7 bases lay between the germline ends. Germline loops: CDR1 MNHNS, CDR2 SASEGT. The CDR3 DNA reads as TGTGCCAGCAGTGAAGGGACTCTCTCCTACGAGCAGTACTTC. Translating gives CASSEGTLSYEQYF.

The chain carries TRBV28 and TRBJ2-7, with a tentative D call TRBD1 (5 bases). The CDR3 runs 15 residues. Germline CDR1 is MDHEN and CDR2 is SYDVKM. The V and J ends lost 5 bases and 6 bases respectively, with 20 bases between them. The CDR3 reads CASSPGRLRIREQYF. The CDR3 bases are TGTGCCAGCAGTCCAGGGCGGCTGAGGATTCGCGAGCAGTACTTC. Filled out from reference TRBV28 and TRBJ2-7, the complete variable domain reads DVKVTQSSRYLVKRTGEKVFLECVQDMDHENMFWYRQDPGLGLRLIYFSYDVKMKEKGDIPEGYSVSREKKERFSLILESASTNQTSMYLCASSPGRLRIREQYFGPGTRLTVT.

This clone was seen a single time. The chain couples TRBV6-5 to TRBJ2-2, with 7 nucleotides matching TRBD1. There are 16 residues in the CDR3. The V segment lost 4 bases and the J segment 5 bases; nucleotides outside the gene matches: 10. The germline V gene has CDR1 MNHEY and CDR2 SVGAGI. The CDR3 here is CASSSTGTEHTGELFF. CDR3 nucleotide sequence: TGTGCCAGCAGTTCCACCGGGACAGAACATACCGGGGAGCTGTTTTTT.

CDR3 DNA sequence: TGCAGCGTTGGCCTCGGGACTAGCACAGATACGCAGTATTTT. The encoded protein is CSVGLGTSTDTQYF. The chain has TRBV29-1 and TRBJ2-3, with D perhaps TRBD2 (6 bases). Trimming removed 4 bases from V and 0 bases from J, with 11 bases in between. CDR1 and CDR2 (germline): SQVTM, ANQGSEA. This CDR3 spans 14 amino acids.